This TCR beta chain was observed in a study of T cell changes during pregnancy in multiple sclerosis. This table comes from immunoSEQ multiplex PCR, and its TCRdb copy is limited to in-frame clones, with some not included. The data hold over 70,000 clones, with roughly nine tenths observed a single time. Germline CDR1 reads SGHVS; CDR2 reads FQNEAQ. This CDR3 region has 15 residues. With 5 bases removed from V and 3 bases from J, the gap between germline ends came to 16 bases. The sequenced sample was peripheral blood, obtained in the first trimester of pregnancy. The rearrangement links TRBV7-8 to TRBJ1-1; D gene unclear. The TCR comes from a female donor in good health, enrolled as a control in a pregnancy study. Written as DNA, the CDR3 is TGTGCCAGCAGCCATACGACGCGGGGTGACACTGAAGCTTTCTTT. This sequence encodes CASSHTTRGDTEAFF.